What follows are 8 T cell receptor beta chains derived from one specimen sequenced in a study of OX40 agonist ivuxolimab in advanced cancers. Sequencing was performed with immunoSEQ multiplex PCR; in TCRdb, only in-frame clones are kept and a portion is missing. This table holds roughly 75,000 clones, about 88% found once. The sample in question was CD4+ or CD8+ T cells sorted from blood, obtained in a trial of the OX40 agonist ivuxolimab. The source of these receptors is an adult with an advanced solid tumor such as melanoma, head and neck, liver or kidney cancer.

The CDR3 reads CASSPGTDTGELFF. The CDR3 DNA sequence: TGTGCCAGCTCACCAGGGACAGACACCGGGGAGCTGTTTTTT. The rearrangement links TRBV18 to TRBJ2-2; 7 nucleotides match TRBD1. Germline V lookup: CDR1 KGHSH, CDR2 LQKENI. The CDR3 runs to 14 residues. The V segment lost 2 bases and the J segment 3 bases; nucleotides outside the gene matches: 0.

The V gene is TRBV5-1, the J gene TRBJ2-2, with 13 bases lining up with TRBD2. V gave up 4 bases and J gave up 8 bases; unmatched junction bases: 5. The germline V gene encodes CDR1 SGHRS and CDR2 YFSETQ. The CDR3 length is 15 residues. CDR3 DNA: TGCGCCAGCAGCCCCGGACTAGCGGGAGCAGGGGAGCTGTTTTTT. As protein: CASSPGLAGAGELFF. Full variable domain (rest looked up from reference TRBV5-1 and TRBJ2-2): KAGVTQTPRYLIKTRGQQVTLSCSPISGHRSVSWYQQTPGQGLQFLFEYFSETQRNKGNFPGRFSGRQFSNSRSEMNVSTLELGDSALYLCASSPGLAGAGELFFGEGSRLTVL.

The chain has TRBV27 and TRBJ1-5; 7 nucleotides align to TRBD1. The CDR3 spans 16 residues. From germline, CDR1 is MNHEY and CDR2 SMNVEV (reference sequence). V lost 5 bases to trimming and J lost 9 bases; unmatched junction nucleotides: 16. The CDR3 is CASSTTLGGILRPQHF. The CDR3 DNA follows: TGTGCCAGCAGTACTACGCTAGGGGGCATTTTAAGGCCCCAGCATTTT.

The rearrangement uses TRBV7-9 and TRBJ1-2; D is uncertain. Per germline, CDR1 SEHNR and CDR2 FQNEAQ (reference sequence). The CDR3 has 13 amino acids. Trimming shortened V by 1 base and J by 3 bases, and 6 bases separated the two germline ends. The CDR3 region is CASSLEGYYGYTF. In DNA, the CDR3 is TGTGCCAGCAGCTTAGAAGGATACTATGGCTACACCTTC.

The rearrangement uses TRBV2 and TRBJ1-5, with D perhaps matching TRBD1 (5 bases). The V gene's germline CDR1 is SNHLY and CDR2 FYNNEI. The CDR3 consists of 15 residues. Deletions cut 2 bases from V and 5 bases from J, with 13 bases between. In nucleotides, the CDR3 is TGTGCCAGCAGTGAACTTGGGACGGGAGATCAGCCCCAGCATTTT. This encodes CASSELGTGDQPQHF.

The rearrangement links TRBV7-8 to TRBJ1-5; D may be TRBD1 (6 bases). The CDR3 has 15 amino acids. Germline loops: CDR1 SGHVS, CDR2 FQNEAQ. V dropped 1 base and J dropped 6 bases, with 13 bases sitting between them. The CDR3 sequence is CASSLVVGALQPQHF. CDR3 nucleotide sequence: TGTGCCAGCAGCTTAGTCGTGGGGGCACTTCAGCCCCAGCATTTT.

V usage is TRBV4-1 and J usage is TRBJ1-3, with D possibly TRBD1 on 5 matching bases. With 1 base removed from V and 4 bases from J, the gap between germline ends came to 17 bases. This CDR3 is built from 17 residues. Germline CDR1 and CDR2: MGHRA and YSYEKL. CDR3: CASSQGRTYRSGNTIYF. As DNA, the CDR3 is TGCGCCAGCAGCCAAGGACGGACTTACAGGTCCGGAAACACCATATATTTT.

This chain connects TRBV7-9 to TRBJ1-3; D is undetermined. V shed 8 bases and J shed 1 base, with 9 bases lying between them. Germline assignment: CDR1 SEHNR and CDR2 FQNEAQ (reference sequence). CDR3 size: 13 residues. CDR3: CASRVSSGNTIYF. The CDR3 DNA reads as TGTGCCAGCCGGGTATCTTCTGGAAACACCATATATTTT.